This TCR beta chain was profiled in a study of T-cell memory formation after mild COVID-19. Points on this clonotype: Its cognate antigen is unknown.

Between the trimmed V and J ends, which lost 6 bases and 2 bases, there was a span of 22 bases. The CDR3 totals 17 residues. Each CDR3 protein gets one entry after TCRdb re-called the 5' RACE reads with MiXCR. The table includes about 340,000 distinct CDR3 sequences, about a sixth detected once. Regarding the study as a whole: For second-wave clones that peaked at day 37, SARS-CoV-2 specificity went unverified.

V gene TRBV12-3 or TRBV12-4 combines with J gene TRBJ1-1, with D maybe TRBD1 (5 bases). Specimen: PBMCs or a T cell subset sorted from them (not recorded which). This clonotype was sampled from a young man who had mild COVID-19 (a few samples of this study predate the infection). Cell type and time point are not known. The CDR3 coding sequence is TGTGCCAGCAGCCGGAATCGACAGTACTCCATAAACACTGAAGCTTTCTTT. Residues: CASSRNRQYSINTEAFF.